This T cell receptor beta chain is drawn from a study of CD8 T cells in Susac syndrome. Both CD4+ and CD8+ T cells were negatively isolated, and TEMRA cells underwent FACS enrichment. This CDR3 has 16 amino acids. Germline V gives CDR1 MDHEN, CDR2 SYDVKM. Trimming removed 4 bases at V and 2 bases at J, with 16 bases between. RNA in amounts of roughly 0.5 to 1 ug was reverse transcribed with random hexamers. TCRdb processed the immunoSEQ multiplex PCR reads anew with MiXCR; each CDR3 protein has one entry. The sample comprises around 150,000 distinct CDR3 sequences, 90% to 95% of which are singletons, and more than 0.12% rests with the top ten.

V and J are TRBV28 and TRBJ2-3; D remains unclear. The TCR sequence derives from a human donor in good health. Sequenced: CD4+ T cells from PBMCs. The CDR3 protein is CASSSWGSGHTDTQYF. The CDR3 nucleotides read TGTGCCAGCAGTTCCTGGGGTAGTGGGCACACAGATACGCAGTATTTT.